This TCR beta chain appears in the sequencing data of a study of T cell responses to AZD1222 COVID-19 vaccine. Assay: immunoSEQ multiplex PCR; the TCRdb copy retains only in-frame clones and omits some. The profile shows 110,000 to 150,000 clones, 85% to 95% of them singletons. Germline values: CDR1 LGHDT, CDR2 YNNKEL (reference sequence). The CDR3 sequence is 14 residues long. Trimming pared 3 bases from V and 2 bases from J, leaving 7 bases between. The receptor was derived from an adult who had recovered from COVID-19. This chain links TRBV3-1 (or the pseudogene TRBV3-2) with TRBJ2-2; D gene unclear. Sequences were derived from peripheral blood, sampled after recovery from COVID-19. CDR3 bases: TGTGCCAGCAGCCAGCAGGCCAACACCGGGGAGCTGTTTTTT. As protein: CASSQQANTGELFF.